This TCR beta chain was recorded in a study of control samples from healthy donors and cancer patients. The CDR3 totals 13 residues. V lost 8 bases, J lost 0 bases, and 10 bases lay in between. Per the germline V gene, CDR1 is MNHEY and CDR2 is SVGAGI. The data were produced by immunoSEQ multiplex PCR, yet TCRdb's version contains in-frame clones alone and is incomplete. The table has approximately 83,000 clones, 80% to 95% seen once; the top ten hold over 1.3%. This TCR derives from a woman between 25 and 40 years old in good health. This chain joins TRBV6-5 and TRBJ2-5; D is unclear. The specimen sequenced was blood. The CDR3 spells CASGFPNQETQYF. The CDR3 DNA sequence: TGTGCCAGCGGATTCCCAAACCAAGAGACCCAGTACTTC.